These 17 T cell receptor beta chains were sequenced from one sample in a study of chemoradiotherapy in HPV16-positive cancers. Repertoires were generated with immunoSEQ multiplex PCR, while TCRdb's copy carries only in-frame clones and drops some. Among fewer than 3,000 clones listed, about 83% were seen once. The sequenced sample was tumor tissue, obtained from a patient who underwent chemoradiotherapy. The origin of the receptors is a human donor with HPV-associated anogenital cancer.

This chain uses TRBV28 with TRBJ2-7; TRBD2 matches at 8 bases. There are 15 residues in the CDR3. Per the germline V gene, CDR1 is MDHEN and CDR2 is SYDVKM. V dropped 6 bases and J dropped 0; count of bases not matched to a gene: 7. CDR3 protein: CASRHIAGTSYEQYF. CDR3 sequence (DNA): TGTGCCAGCAGGCATATAGCGGGGACCTCCTACGAGCAGTACTTC.

The DNA of the CDR3 is TGTGCCTGGAGTCCGGGGCCCGGTCAGCCCCAGCATTTT. Residues: CAWSPGPGQPQHF. The chain employs TRBV30 and TRBJ1-5; perhaps TRBD1 as D (5 bases). V was shortened by 2 bases and J by 6 bases, with 11 bases between the two germline ends. This CDR3 contains 13 residues. Germline values: CDR1 GTSNPN, CDR2 SVGIG (reference sequence).

This chain joins TRBV5-1 and TRBJ2-2; 7 bases agree with TRBD1. J gave up 4 bases and V 3 bases, and 9 bases lay outside the gene matches. CDR3 length equals 16 residues. Germline V CDR1 and CDR2: SGHRS, YFSETQ. DNA of the CDR3: TGCGCCAGCAGCTCTAGCCGAGGACAGGCCACCGGGGAGCTGTTTTTT. It translates to CASSSSRGQATGELFF.

The rearrangement links TRBV4-2 to TRBJ2-7, with unresolved D. The CDR3 covers 15 residues. The V end was cut by 1 base, the J end by 0 bases, with 10 bases between. CDR1 LGHNA and CDR2 YNFKEQ come from the germline V gene. The DNA of the CDR3 is TGTGCCAGCAGCCAAGGATTTTCGAGCTCCTACGAGCAGTACTTC. This translates into CASSQGFSSSYEQYF.

The rearrangement links TRBV7-2 to TRBJ1-1, with D possibly being TRBD1 (5 bases). From germline, CDR1 is SGHTA and CDR2 FQGNSA. The CDR3 is 14 amino acids. V was shortened by 5 bases and J by 5 bases, with 15 bases between the two germline ends. The CDR3 sequence: CASSAGSKGTEAFF. CDR3 sequence (DNA): TGTGCCAGCAGCGCAGGGTCCAAGGGGACTGAAGCTTTCTTT.

The CDR3 DNA reads TGTGCCAGACGCCTGGGACAGGGGAAAACTGAAGCTTTCTTT. Its translation is CARRLGQGKTEAFF. The rearrangement links TRBV19 to TRBJ1-1; 10 bases map to TRBD1. The V and J ends lost 9 bases and 5 bases, in that order; junction bases with no gene match: 9. This CDR3 spans 14 amino acids. Germline CDR1 and CDR2: LNHDA and SQIVND (reference sequence).

The rearrangement links TRBV5-4 to TRBJ1-1; 10 nucleotides match TRBD1. The length of the CDR3 is 18 residues. The junction had 14 bases not matched to a gene; V was cut back by 4 bases and J by 2 bases. Germline V lookup: CDR1 SGHNT, CDR2 YYREEE (reference sequence). The CDR3 DNA reads TGTGCCAGCAGCCTAGACAGGGGGCAGGACTGGGGAAACACTGAAGCTTTCTTT. It translates to CASSLDRGQDWGNTEAFF. The full variable domain, rest sourced from reference TRBV5-4 and TRBJ1-1, is ETGVTQSPTHLIKTRGQQVTLRCSSQSGHNTVSWYQQALGQGPQFIFQYYREEENGRGNFPPRFSGLQFPNYSSELNVNALELDDSALYLCASSLDRGQDWGNTEAFFGQGTRLTVV.

This clone showed up just once. The chain uses TRBV7-9 and TRBJ2-7; D is tentatively TRBD1 or TRBD2 (5 bases each). The CDR3 has 14 amino acids. Germline V gene lookup returns CDR1 SEHNR and CDR2 FQNEAQ (reference sequence). The germline V and J ends were trimmed by 3 bases and 2 bases, with 11 bases remaining between them. The CDR3 region has the DNA TGTGCCAGCAGCTTGATCCGGGGCCCCTACGAGCAGTACTTC. Its protein product is CASSLIRGPYEQYF.

This clone was seen once. This rearrangement joins TRBV15 to TRBJ1-2; TRBD1 aligns across 8 bases. The CDR3 extends over 15 amino acids. Germline V gene sequence: CDR1 LNHNV, CDR2 YYDKDF (reference sequence). The junction had 12 bases not matched to a gene; V was cut back by 5 bases and J by 7 bases. DNA for the CDR3: TGTGCCACCAGCGGCAATGGACAGGGTTTAGGTGGCTACACCTTC. As protein: CATSGNGQGLGGYTF. Using reference TRBV15 and TRBJ1-2 for the parts outside the CDR3, the full variable domain is DAMVIQNPRYQVTQFGKPVTLSCSQTLNHNVMYWYQQKSSQAPKLLFHYYDKDFNNEADTPDNFQSRRPNTSFCFLDIRSPGLGDTAMYLCATSGNGQGLGGYTFGSGTRLTVV.

The V and J genes are TRBV10-3 and TRBJ2-7; D may be TRBD2 (6 bases). The CDR3 runs to 16 residues. Germline assignment: CDR1 ENHRY and CDR2 SYGVKD. Between the trimmed V and J ends, which lost 0 bases and 6 bases, there was a span of 18 bases. The DNA of the CDR3 is TGTGCCATCAGTGAGTCGAGGAAAGGGGCAGCGGGCGAGCAGTACTTC. Its translation: CAISESRKGAAGEQYF.

This clone was picked up one time. CDR3 nucleotide sequence: TGTGCCAGCAGTTTTAGTCAGGGGCAAGGCAATCAGCCCCAGCATTTT. Translating it yields CASSFSQGQGNQPQHF. This sequence joins TRBV28 and TRBJ1-5; weak D call: TRBD1 (6 bases). Germline CDR1 reads MDHEN; CDR2 reads SYDVKM. The V end lost 3 bases, the J end lost 2 bases, and 14 bases lay between the germline ends. The CDR3 loop spans 16 amino acids. Drawing the rest from reference TRBV28 and TRBJ1-5, the complete variable domain is DVKVTQSSRYLVKRTGEKVFLECVQDMDHENMFWYRQDPGLGLRLIYFSYDVKMKEKGDIPEGYSVSREKKERFSLILESASTNQTSMYLCASSFSQGQGNQPQHFGDGTRLSIL.

The rearrangement links TRBV19 to TRBJ1-2, with TRBD1 identical over 9 bases. V shed 5 bases and J 7 bases; nucleotides not matched to a gene: 8. The CDR3 consists of 14 residues. Germline CDR1 reads LNHDA; CDR2 reads SQIVND (reference sequence). The CDR3 region is CASSVTGGEVGYTF. Written as DNA, the CDR3 is TGTGCCAGTAGTGTGACAGGGGGAGAAGTTGGCTACACCTTC.

This clone has more than one count but fewer than ten. The chain combines TRBV25-1 with TRBJ1-2, with 9 positions matching TRBD1. The V gene's germline CDR1 is MGHDK and CDR2 SYGVNS. V lost 10 bases, J lost 6 bases, and 9 bases stayed unmatched. This CDR3 region has 13 residues. In DNA form, the CDR3 reads TGTGCCACCCCGGGACAGGGTACGAATGGCTACACCTTC. Translated: CATPGQGTNGYTF.

The table lists this clone with a count of one. V is TRBV7-2 and J is TRBJ2-3; D not resolved. The germline V gene has CDR1 SGHTA and CDR2 FQGNSA. The V end was cut by 3 bases, the J end by 2 bases, with 3 bases between. The CDR3 has 12 residues. CDR3 sequence: CASSFYTDTQYF. The DNA of the CDR3 is TGTGCCAGCAGCTTTTACACAGATACGCAGTATTTT.

The V call is TRBV5-1, the J call TRBJ2-5; D possibly corresponds to TRBD2 (5 bases). In germline, CDR1 is SGHRS, CDR2 YFSETQ. This CDR3 is built from 15 residues. V lost 0 bases and J 4 bases, leaving 13 bases between the germline ends. The CDR3 nucleotides read TGCGCCAGCAGCTTGGCGGCCGGGGTACCAGAGACCCAGTACTTC. Translating gives CASSLAAGVPETQYF.

The rearrangement links TRBV28 to TRBJ1-5; 7 nucleotides line up with TRBD1. This CDR3 comprises 14 residues. The ends lost 6 bases at V and 5 bases at J; junction bases unmatched: 7. Germline lookup yields CDR1 MDHEN and CDR2 SYDVKM. The CDR3 DNA reads TGTGCCAGCAGCCCCGACAGGGCCGATCAGCCCCAGCATTTT. This sequence encodes CASSPDRADQPQHF.

V gene TRBV11-2 combines with J gene TRBJ2-7; D ambiguous. Per the germline V gene, CDR1 is SGHAT and CDR2 is FQNNGV. The CDR3 is 12 residues long. V lost 3 bases, J lost 5 bases, and 8 bases lay in between. This chain's CDR3 is CASSFSSHEQYF. The DNA of the CDR3 is TGTGCCAGCAGCTTTTCATCCCACGAGCAGTACTTC.